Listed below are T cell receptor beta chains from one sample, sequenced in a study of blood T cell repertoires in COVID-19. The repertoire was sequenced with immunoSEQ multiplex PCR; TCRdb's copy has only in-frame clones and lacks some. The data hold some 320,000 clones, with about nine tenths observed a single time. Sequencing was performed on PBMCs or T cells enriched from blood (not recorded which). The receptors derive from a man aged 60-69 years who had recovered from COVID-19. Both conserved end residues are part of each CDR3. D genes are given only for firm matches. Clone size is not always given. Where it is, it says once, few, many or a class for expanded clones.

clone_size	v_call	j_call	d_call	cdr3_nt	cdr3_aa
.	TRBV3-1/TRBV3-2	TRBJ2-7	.	TGTGCCAGCAGCCAACGGCAGGGGAGTGCCTACGAGCAGTACTTC	CASSQRQGSAYEQYF
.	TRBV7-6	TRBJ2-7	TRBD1	TGTGCCAGCAGCTACGGACAGGGCCCGTCCTACGAGCAGTACTTC	CASSYGQGPSYEQYF
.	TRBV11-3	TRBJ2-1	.	TGTGCCAGCAGTCGGACTACCCTTACGGGTAATGAGCAGTTCTTC	CASSRTTLTGNEQFF
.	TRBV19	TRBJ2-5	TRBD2	TGTGCCAGTAGTCGCAGGGGAGCGGGGGGGATTGAGACCCAGTACTTC	CASSRRGAGGIETQYF
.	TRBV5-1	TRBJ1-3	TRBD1	TGCGCCAGCAGCTCCGGGACAGGGGAGCCCTCTGGAAACACCATATATTTT	CASSSGTGEPSGNTIYF
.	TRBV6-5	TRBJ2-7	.	TGTGCCAGCAGTTATACGGGACACCCTTACGAGCAGTACTTC	CASSYTGHPYEQYF
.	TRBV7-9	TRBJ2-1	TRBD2	TGTGCCAGCAGCGTACACCCCAGCGGGAGTCTGTACAATGAGCAGTTCTTC	CASSVHPSGSLYNEQFF
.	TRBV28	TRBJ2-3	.	TGTGCCAGCAGTTTTTATACCTACAGGGTGGGCACAGATACGCAGTATTTT	CASSFYTYRVGTDTQYF
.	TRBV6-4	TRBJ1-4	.	TGTGCCAGCACCCCCCCGAGCGGCCTTTTCGGAAAACTGTTTTTT	CASTPPSGLFGKLFF
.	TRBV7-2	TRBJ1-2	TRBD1	TGTGCCAGCAGCCCCCTCGGGCAGGGGGCAAAGGGCTACACCTTC	CASSPLGQGAKGYTF
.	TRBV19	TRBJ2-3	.	TGTGCCAGTAGTATTCCGAACAGGGGCACAGATACGCAGTATTTT	CASSIPNRGTDTQYF
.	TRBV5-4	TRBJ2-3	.	TGTGCCAGCAGCTCCGGACAGACTAGCACAGATACGCAGTATTTT	CASSSGQTSTDTQYF
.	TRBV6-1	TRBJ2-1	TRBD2	TGTGCCAGCAGTGAATTAGCGGGAGGGCCGGTAAATGAGCAGTTCTTC	CASSELAGGPVNEQFF
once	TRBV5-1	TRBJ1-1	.	TGCGCCAGCAGCTCGGACAGCACGACCACTGAAGCTTTCTTT	CASSSDSTTTEAFF
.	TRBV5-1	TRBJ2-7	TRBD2	TGCGCCAGCAGCTTGTCACTAGCGGGAGGGGGATTGTACTTC	CASSLSLAGGGLYF
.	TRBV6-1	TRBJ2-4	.	TGTGCCAGCAGAGAGAACATTCAGTACTTC	CASRENIQYF
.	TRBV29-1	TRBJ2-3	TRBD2	TGCAGCGTTGAGACTAGCGGAGGCACAGATACGCAGTATTTT	CSVETSGGTDTQYF
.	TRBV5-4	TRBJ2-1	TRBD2	TGTGCCAGCAGCTCATCGGGACTAGCGGGACGGGAGCAGTTCTTC	CASSSSGLAGREQFF
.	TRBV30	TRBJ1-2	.	TGTGCCTGGGAGAGGAGCTATGGCTACACCTTC	CAWERSYGYTF
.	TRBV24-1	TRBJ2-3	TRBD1	TGTGCCACCACGGCAGGGGGCGGCACAGATACGCAGTATTTT	CATTAGGGTDTQYF
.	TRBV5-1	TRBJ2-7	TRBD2	TGCGCCAGCAGCTTTTGGACTAGCGGGAGAAGCCACTACGAGCAGTACTTC	CASSFWTSGRSHYEQYF
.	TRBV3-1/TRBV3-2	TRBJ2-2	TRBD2	TGTGCCAGCAGCCAAACTAGCGGAGGCGCCTGGGGGGAGCTGTTTTTT	CASSQTSGGAWGELFF
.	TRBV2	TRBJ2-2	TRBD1	TGTGCCAGCCGGGACAGACCCACCGGGGAGCTGTTTTTT	CASRDRPTGELFF
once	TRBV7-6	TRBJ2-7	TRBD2	TGTGCCAGCAGCTTGGGGAGGGCCCCACGGGGAATACCTAGCTACGAGCAGTACTTC	CASSLGRAPRGIPSYEQYF
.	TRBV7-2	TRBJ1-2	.	TGTGCCAGCAGCTTGGCAAGTCCGGGTTCGGGCTACACCTTC	CASSLASPGSGYTF
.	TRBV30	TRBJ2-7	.	TGTGCCTGGAGTGCGGGTGGCTCCTACGAGCAGTACTTC	CAWSAGGSYEQYF
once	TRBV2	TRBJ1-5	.	TGTGCCAGCAGAGAGGGGGACAACAATCAGCCCCAGCATTTT	CASREGDNNQPQHF
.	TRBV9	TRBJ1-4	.	TGTGCCAGCAGCGCCCGGCGGGAGACTAATGAAAAACTGTTTTTT	CASSARRETNEKLFF
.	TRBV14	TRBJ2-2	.	TGTGCCAGCAGCCATCTACAAGTACTAAACACCGGGGAGCTGTTTTTT	CASSHLQVLNTGELFF
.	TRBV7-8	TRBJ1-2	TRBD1	TGTGCCAGCAGCCCAAACAAACAGGGGAAGGGGAATGGCTACACCTTC	CASSPNKQGKGNGYTF